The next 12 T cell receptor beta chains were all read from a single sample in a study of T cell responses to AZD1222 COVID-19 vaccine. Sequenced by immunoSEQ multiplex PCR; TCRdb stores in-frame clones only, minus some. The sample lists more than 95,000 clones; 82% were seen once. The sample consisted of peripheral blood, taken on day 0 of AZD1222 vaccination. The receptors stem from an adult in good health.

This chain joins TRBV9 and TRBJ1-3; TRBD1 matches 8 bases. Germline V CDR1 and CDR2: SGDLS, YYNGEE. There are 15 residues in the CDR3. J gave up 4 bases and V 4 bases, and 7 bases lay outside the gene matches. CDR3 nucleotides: TGTGCCAGCAGCCCCCGGACAGGGTCAGGAAACACCATATATTTT. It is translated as CASSPRTGSGNTIYF.

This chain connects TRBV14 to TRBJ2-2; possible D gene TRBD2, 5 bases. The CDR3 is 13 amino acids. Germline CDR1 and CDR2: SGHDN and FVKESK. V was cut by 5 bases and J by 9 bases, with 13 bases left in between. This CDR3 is CASSRTGVRELFF. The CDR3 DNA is TGTGCCAGCAGCAGGACCGGGGTCCGGGAGCTGTTTTTT.

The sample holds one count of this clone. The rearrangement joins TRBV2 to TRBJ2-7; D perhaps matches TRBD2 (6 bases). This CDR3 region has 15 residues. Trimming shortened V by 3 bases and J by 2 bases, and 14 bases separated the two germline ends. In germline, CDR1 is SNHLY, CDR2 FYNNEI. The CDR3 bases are TGTGCCAGCAGTGAGGCCCGGGGGTGGGCCTACGAGCAGTACTTC. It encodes CASSEARGWAYEQYF.

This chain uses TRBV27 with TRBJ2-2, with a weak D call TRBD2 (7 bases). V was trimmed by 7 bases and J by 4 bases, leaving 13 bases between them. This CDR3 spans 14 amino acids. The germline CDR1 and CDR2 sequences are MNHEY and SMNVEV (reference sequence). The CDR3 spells CASNGGLLTGELFF. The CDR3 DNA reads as TGTGCCAGCAACGGGGGGCTGCTCACCGGGGAGCTGTTTTTT.

The CDR3 coding sequence is TGCGCCAGCAGCCAAGAAGGCCAGGGCCTGGGATACACAGATACGCAGTATTTT. Protein sequence: CASSQEGQGLGYTDTQYF. The J gene is TRBJ2-3, the V gene TRBV4-3, with a possible D match to TRBD1 (5 bases). V lost 0 bases to trimming and J lost 2 bases, with 18 bases between them. The CDR3 covers 18 residues. From germline, CDR1 is LGHNA and CDR2 YSLEER.

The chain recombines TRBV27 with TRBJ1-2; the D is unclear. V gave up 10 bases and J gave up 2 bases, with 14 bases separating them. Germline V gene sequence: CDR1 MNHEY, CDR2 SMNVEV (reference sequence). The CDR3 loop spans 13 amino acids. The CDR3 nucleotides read TGTGCCACCAAAAGGGTAGGGAACTATGGCTACACCTTC. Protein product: CATKRVGNYGYTF.

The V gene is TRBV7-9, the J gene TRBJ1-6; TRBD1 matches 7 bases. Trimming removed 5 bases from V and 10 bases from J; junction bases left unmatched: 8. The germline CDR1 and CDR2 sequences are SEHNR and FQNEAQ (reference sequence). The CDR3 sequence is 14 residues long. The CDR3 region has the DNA TGTGCCAGCAGCCGACAGGGCTTTAACTCACCCCTCCACTTT. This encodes CASSRQGFNSPLHF.

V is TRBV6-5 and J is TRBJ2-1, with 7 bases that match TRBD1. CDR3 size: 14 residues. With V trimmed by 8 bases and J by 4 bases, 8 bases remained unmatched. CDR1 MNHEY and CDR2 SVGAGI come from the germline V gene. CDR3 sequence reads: CASGLGQDYNEQFF. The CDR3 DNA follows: TGTGCCAGCGGTCTTGGACAGGATTACAATGAGCAGTTCTTC.

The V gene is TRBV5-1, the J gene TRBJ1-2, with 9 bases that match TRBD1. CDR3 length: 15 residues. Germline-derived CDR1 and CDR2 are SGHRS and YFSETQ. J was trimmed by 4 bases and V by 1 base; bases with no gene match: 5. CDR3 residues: CASSLRTGDTYGYTF. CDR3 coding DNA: TGCGCCAGCAGCTTGAGGACAGGGGATACCTATGGCTACACCTTC. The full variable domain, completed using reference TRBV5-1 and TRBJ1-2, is KAGVTQTPRYLIKTRGQQVTLSCSPISGHRSVSWYQQTPGQGLQFLFEYFSETQRNKGNFPGRFSGRQFSNSRSEMNVSTLELGDSALYLCASSLRTGDTYGYTFGSGTRLTVV.

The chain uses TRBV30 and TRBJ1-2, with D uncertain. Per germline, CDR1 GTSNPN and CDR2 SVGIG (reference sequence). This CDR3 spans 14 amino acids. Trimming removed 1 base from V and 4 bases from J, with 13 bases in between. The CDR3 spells CAWSGHDNAYGYTF. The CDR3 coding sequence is TGTGCCTGGAGTGGCCACGATAATGCCTATGGCTACACCTTC.

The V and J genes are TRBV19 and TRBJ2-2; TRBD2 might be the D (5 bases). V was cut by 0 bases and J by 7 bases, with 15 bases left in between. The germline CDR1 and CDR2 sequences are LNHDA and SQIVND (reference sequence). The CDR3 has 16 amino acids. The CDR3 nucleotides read TGTGCCAGTAGTATAGATCTGGCTAGCTTTGACGGGGAGCTGTTTTTT. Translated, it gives CASSIDLASFDGELFF.

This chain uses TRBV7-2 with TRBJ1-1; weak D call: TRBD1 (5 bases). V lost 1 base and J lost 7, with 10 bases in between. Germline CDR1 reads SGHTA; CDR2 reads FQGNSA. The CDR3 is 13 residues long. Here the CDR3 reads CASSLGGYGEAFF. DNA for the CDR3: TGTGCCAGCAGCTTAGGGGGGTATGGTGAAGCTTTCTTT.